This TCR beta chain was identified in a study of cytomegalovirus exposure and HLA in healthy donors. Only in-frame clones appear in the TCRdb table, and some are missing; sequencing was by immunoSEQ multiplex PCR. The sample includes about 240,000 clones, about 90% of them seen just once. V shed 4 bases, J shed 4 bases, and the junction held 5 bases outside the gene matches. This CDR3 is built from 15 residues. Germline lookup yields CDR1 SNHLY and CDR2 FYNNEI. This receptor was obtained from a woman aged 25 to 39 in good health and CMV-seropositive. This chain links TRBV2 with TRBJ2-3; 10 bases line up with TRBD1. Material for sequencing was PBMCs. The CDR3 reads CASSGQGASADTQYF. Here the CDR3 DNA reads TGTGCCAGCAGTGGACAGGGGGCGAGCGCAGATACGCAGTATTTT. Full variable domain (missing parts from reference TRBV2 and TRBJ2-3): EPEVTQTPSHQVTQMGQEVILRCVPISNHLYFYWYRQILGQKVEFLVSFYNNEISEKSEIFDDQFSVERPDGSNFTLKIRSTKLEDSAMYFCASSGQGASADTQYFGPGTRLTVL.